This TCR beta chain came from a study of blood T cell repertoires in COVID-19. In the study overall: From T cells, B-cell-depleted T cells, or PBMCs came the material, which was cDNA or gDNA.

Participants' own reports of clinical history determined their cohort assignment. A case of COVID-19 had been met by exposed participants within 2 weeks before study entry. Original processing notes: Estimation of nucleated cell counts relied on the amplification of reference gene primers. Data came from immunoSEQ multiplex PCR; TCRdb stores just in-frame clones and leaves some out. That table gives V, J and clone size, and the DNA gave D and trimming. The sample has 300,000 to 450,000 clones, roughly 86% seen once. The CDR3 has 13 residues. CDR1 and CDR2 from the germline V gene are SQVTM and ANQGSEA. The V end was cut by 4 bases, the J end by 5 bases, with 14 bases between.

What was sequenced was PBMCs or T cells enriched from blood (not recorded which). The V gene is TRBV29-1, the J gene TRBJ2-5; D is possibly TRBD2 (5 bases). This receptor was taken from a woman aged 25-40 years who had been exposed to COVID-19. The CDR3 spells CSVALLVMETQYF. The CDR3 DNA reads TGCAGCGTTGCCCTACTAGTAATGGAGACCCAGTACTTC.